This T cell receptor delta chain is drawn from a study of gamma-delta T cells after stem cell transplantation. This clone was seen a handful of times. TCRdb repeated clone calling on the RT-PCR reads with CATT. Seen here are about 7,800 delta-chain clones, 13% to 15% observed once, and the top ten hold roughly 6%. Trimming took 7 bases from V and 3 from J; bases not matched to a gene: 13. The germline V gene has CDR1 GEAIGNYY and CDR2 EKD. CDR3 length equals 16 residues. Input material: gamma-delta T cells. The TCR sequence derives from a human donor. It is not recorded whose cells these are; they may come from a transplant donor. The chain links TRDV2 to TRDJ1, with TRDD3 identical over 10 bases. The CDR3 DNA sequence: TGTGCCTGCCGACATGGGGGATACTTAGGGCCCGATAAACTCATCTTT. Translation: CACRHGGYLGPDKLIF.